This T cell receptor beta chain was retrieved from a study of T cells in Graves' hyperthyroidism and ophthalmopathy. Inclusion characteristics of ophthalmopathy patients comprised a Clinical Activity Score of at least 3, a NOSPECS grade of at least 4, and duration under 3 months. This clonotype was observed at least ten times. The germline V gene has CDR1 SGHDT and CDR2 YYEEEE. Trimming took 1 base from V and 5 from J, leaving 10 bases between them. CDR3 length equals 13 residues. Amplification of TCR beta CDR3 regions used RNA as the template. When the TCR CDR3 underwent first-round RT-PCR, the HTBI primer set was used. TCRdb used MiXCR to reprocess the multiplex PCR reads, holding one entry per CDR3 protein. The sample records fewer than 350,000 distinct CDR3 sequences, around 18% being singletons.

V usage is TRBV5-6 and J usage is TRBJ2-7; tentatively, D is TRBD2 (6 bases). The source is a woman aged 40 to 50 with Graves' ophthalmopathy. The sample taken for sequencing was blood. The CDR3 bases are TGTGCCAGCAGCTTGAGGAGGGTCCACGAGCAGTACTTC. This codes for CASSLRRVHEQYF.